The sequence of this TCR beta chain was determined in a study of blood T cell repertoires in COVID-19. The germline CDR1 and CDR2 sequences are SGHTS and YDEGEE. The CDR3 loop spans 19 amino acids. Trimming at V came to 4 bases and at J to 2 bases, leaving 11 bases not matched to a gene. Assay: immunoSEQ multiplex PCR; the TCRdb copy retains only in-frame clones and omits some. The table has roughly 100,000 clones, 87% seen once. V gene TRBV5-8 combines with J gene TRBJ1-6, with 11 bases that match TRBD1. The source is a man between 45 and 60 years old in a cohort sampled during active COVID-19. The sequencing sample was made of peripheral blood. This chain's CDR3 is CASSTGTGGSKTYNSPLHF. CDR3 coding DNA: TGTGCCAGCAGCACCGGGACAGGGGGATCGAAGACCTATAATTCACCCCTCCACTTT.